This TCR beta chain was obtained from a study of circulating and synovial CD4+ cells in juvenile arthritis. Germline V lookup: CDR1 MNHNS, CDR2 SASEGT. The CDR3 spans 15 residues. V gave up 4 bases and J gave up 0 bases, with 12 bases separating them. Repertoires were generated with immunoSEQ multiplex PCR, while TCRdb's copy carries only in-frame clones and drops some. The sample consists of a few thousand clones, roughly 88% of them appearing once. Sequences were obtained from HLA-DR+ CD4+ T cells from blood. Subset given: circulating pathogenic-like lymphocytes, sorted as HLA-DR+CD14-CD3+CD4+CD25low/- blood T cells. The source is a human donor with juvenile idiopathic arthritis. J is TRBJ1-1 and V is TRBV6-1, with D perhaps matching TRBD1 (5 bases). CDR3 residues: CASSVVEQVNTEAFF. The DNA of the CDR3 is TGTGCCAGCAGTGTCGTTGAACAGGTGAACACTGAAGCTTTCTTT.